This entry lists 18 T cell receptor beta chains sequenced from one sample in a study of PD-1 blockade in classical Hodgkin lymphoma. Clones were read by immunoSEQ multiplex PCR, and TCRdb kept only the in-frame ones, dropping some. The sample has 2,000 to 2,500 clones, over 65% seen once. Exposure to brentuximab vedotin varied, and each patient had relapsed following autologous stem cell transplantation. Magnetic negative selection of thawed PBMCs yielded the CD8+ T cells. This sample comprised CD8+ T cells from blood, obtained at baseline. Source of these receptors: a human donor with classical Hodgkin lymphoma.

The rearrangement joins TRBV21-1 to TRBJ2-7; TRBD1 reflects the table's D call only, with no check against the DNA. TRBV21-1 is annotated as a pseudogene. The CDR3 consists of 16 residues. Here the CDR3 DNA reads TGTGCCAGCAGCCAACTATACAGGGGGTTCTCCTACGAGCAGTACGTC. Translated, it gives CASSQLYRGFSYEQYV.

The chain carries TRBV7-9 and TRBJ2-6; the D gene could be TRBD1 or TRBD2 (5 bases each). With 5 bases removed from V and 2 bases from J, the gap between germline ends came to 13 bases. The germline V gene has CDR1 SEHNR and CDR2 FQNEAQ (reference sequence). This CDR3 comprises 16 residues. CDR3 nucleotide sequence: TGTGCCAGCAGCCCCGGGGCAGGGCCTGGGGCCAACGTCCTGACTTTC. Its protein product is CASSPGAGPGANVLTF.

The chain combines TRBV5-5 with TRBJ1-5; maybe TRBD1 (5 bases). Germline values: CDR1 SGHKS, CDR2 YYEKEE (reference sequence). CDR3 length equals 15 residues. V dropped 3 bases and J dropped 7 bases, with 17 bases sitting between them. The CDR3 DNA is TGTGCCAGCAGCTGGAGAGGGGTACAGGAACAGCCCCAGCATTTT. It translates to CASSWRGVQEQPQHF.

This clone occurred a few times. The chain links TRBV2 to TRBJ1-2; a possible D gene is TRBD1 (5 bases). Trimming removed 8 bases from V and 4 bases from J, with 17 bases in between. Germline CDR1 reads SNHLY; CDR2 reads FYNNEI. There are 14 residues in the CDR3. CDR3 sequence reads: CASAPGRASYGYTF. The CDR3 region has the DNA TGTGCCAGCGCTCCGGGACGGGCCTCCTATGGCTACACCTTC. Complete variable domain (other parts from reference TRBV2 and TRBJ1-2): EPEVTQTPSHQVTQMGQEVILRCVPISNHLYFYWYRQILGQKVEFLVSFYNNEISEKSEIFDDQFSVERPDGSNFTLKIRSTKLEDSAMYFCASAPGRASYGYTFGSGTRLTVV.

The chain links TRBV10-3 to TRBJ1-2; 8 positions agree with TRBD1. CDR3 length: 16 amino acids. V lost 0 bases and J lost 4; bases outside the gene matches: 7. Germline CDR1 reads ENHRY; CDR2 reads SYGVKD. CDR3 nucleotides: TGTGCCATCAGTGAGTCGGGACAGGCACCCTTCTATGGCTACACCTTC. As protein: CAISESGQAPFYGYTF.

The chain couples TRBV6-1 to TRBJ1-2; D gene uncertain. The germline V gene encodes CDR1 MNHNS and CDR2 SASEGT. This CDR3 is built from 11 residues. With 6 bases removed from V and 5 bases from J, the gap between germline ends came to 7 bases. CDR3 residues: CASRRGYGYTF. DNA for the CDR3: TGTGCCAGCAGGAGAGGGTATGGCTACACCTTC.

The rearrangement links TRBV7-9 to TRBJ2-7; D may be TRBD2 (6 bases). V shed 5 bases and J shed 3 bases, with 26 bases lying between them. CDR3 length equals 18 residues. CDR1 SEHNR and CDR2 FQNEAQ come from the germline V gene (reference sequence). The CDR3, as DNA: TGTGCCAGCAGCGACAAGGGCTTTGGGGGGATAAGGGGCTACGAGCAGTACTTC. Amino acids: CASSDKGFGGIRGYEQYF.

This clone was recorded a few times. The chain employs TRBV7-8 and TRBJ1-5; 8 nucleotides line up with TRBD1. V dropped 5 bases and J dropped 2; count of bases not matched to a gene: 5. From germline, CDR1 is SGHVS and CDR2 FQNEAQ. The CDR3 totals 15 residues. DNA for the CDR3: TGTGCCAGCAGCCAAGGGACAGGACGCAATCAGCCCCAGCATTTT. Translation gives CASSQGTGRNQPQHF.

The V and J genes are TRBV7-2 and TRBJ1-4, with 7 positions matching TRBD1. V shed 7 bases and J 8 bases; nucleotides not matched to a gene: 7. The CDR3 extends over 13 amino acids. The germline V gene encodes CDR1 SGHTA and CDR2 FQGNSA. The CDR3, as DNA: TGTGCCAGCACCCTGAGGACAGGCGAAAAACTGTTTTTT. Translated: CASTLRTGEKLFF.

This clone was seen a handful of times. The rearrangement joins TRBV6-1 to TRBJ1-1; D ambiguous. The CDR3 length is 11 residues. The germline CDR1 and CDR2 sequences are MNHNS and SASEGT. CDR3 in DNA: TGTGGACTGGGGAGGCACACTGAAGCTTTCTTT. Its protein is CGLGRHTEAFF.

This chain links TRBV19 with TRBJ2-3; D might be TRBD1 or TRBD2, each matching 5 bases. Trimming removed 8 bases at V and 0 bases at J, with 18 bases between. CDR3 length: 16 residues. From germline, CDR1 is LNHDA and CDR2 SQIVND (reference sequence). The DNA of the CDR3 is TGTGCCAGTCCGAACGGACGGGGCACTAGCACAGATACGCAGTATTTT. Residues: CASPNGRGTSTDTQYF.

This chain links TRBV10-2 with TRBJ2-1, with no clear D. CDR1 is WSHSY, CDR2 SAAADI, per germline. Trimming pared 7 bases from V and 6 bases from J, leaving 16 bases between. The CDR3 length is 14 residues. The CDR3: CASTLRAGCNEQFF. CDR3 coding DNA: TGCGCCAGCACTTTACGGGCCGGATGCAATGAGCAGTTCTTC.

Sample share makes this clone large. The chain recombines TRBV15 with TRBJ1-1; TRBD1 matches at 7 bases. Germline lookup yields CDR1 LNHNV and CDR2 YYDKDF (reference sequence). CDR3 length equals 14 residues. J gave up 6 bases and V 6 bases, and 10 bases lay outside the gene matches. CDR3 nucleotides: TGTGCCACCAGGTCCGACAGGGTCGGCCCTGAAGCTTTCTTT. Translation: CATRSDRVGPEAFF.

This clone was counted once. V gene TRBV7-9 combines with J gene TRBJ2-1; D is uncertain. The CDR3 extends over 12 amino acids. Per the germline V gene, CDR1 is SEHNR and CDR2 is FQNEAQ (reference sequence). V lost 5 bases and J lost 5, with 7 bases in between. The CDR3 here is CASSLQNNEQFF. In DNA, the CDR3 is TGTGCCAGCAGCCTACAAAACAATGAGCAGTTCTTC.

This clone was seen only once. V and J are TRBV7-2 and TRBJ2-7; D call uncertain. The CDR3 extends over 17 amino acids. V lost 1 base and J 2 bases, leaving 18 bases between the germline ends. CDR1 is SGHTA and CDR2 is FQGNSA in the germline V gene. The CDR3 region is CASSLEGLLEPTYEQYF. The CDR3 region has the DNA TGTGCCAGCAGCTTAGAAGGCCTCTTGGAACCCACCTACGAGCAGTACTTC.

This clone was counted a few times. This chain uses TRBV28 with TRBJ2-6; D uncertain. The CDR3 is made up of 13 amino acids. Trimming removed 10 bases from V and 2 bases from J, with 9 bases in between. The germline gives CDR1 MDHEN, CDR2 SYDVKM. Here the CDR3 DNA reads TGTGCCACCTGCATCACTGGGGCCAACGTCCTGACTTTC. It codes for CATCITGANVLTF.

The V call is TRBV9, the J call TRBJ2-1, with 10 nucleotides matching TRBD1. Losses at the gene ends were 4 bases for V and 9 bases for J; bases not matched to a gene: 19. This CDR3 contains 18 residues. Germline lookup yields CDR1 SGDLS and CDR2 YYNGEE. CDR3 loop: CASSSRTARDRGGSEQFF. CDR3 nucleotide sequence: TGTGCCAGCAGCAGTCGGACCGCCCGGGACAGGGGTGGGTCTGAGCAGTTCTTC.

CDR3: CASSRLTGNTIYF. Here the CDR3 DNA reads TGCGCCAGCTCTCGGTTGACTGGAAACACCATATATTTT. The chain is built from TRBV5-1 and TRBJ1-3; D gene uncertain. CDR3 length: 13 residues. Germline V gene data show CDR1 as SGHRS and CDR2 as YFSETQ. V gave up 7 bases and J gave up 2 bases, with 10 bases separating them.